A single sample is the source of the 18 T cell receptor beta chains below, sequenced in a study of siplizumab effects on memory and regulatory T cells. Libraries were prepared by immunoSEQ multiplex PCR; TCRdb keeps only in-frame clonotypes and omits some of them. The sample lists 75,000 to 100,000 clones, 90% to 95% occurring once. The source material was non-Treg CD4+ T cells sorted from blood. The receptors were sampled from a human donor in good health.

The chain carries TRBV2 and TRBJ1-6; D call uncertain. Trimming left V 5 bases short and J 0 bases short, with 14 bases between. Germline-derived CDR1 and CDR2 are SNHLY and FYNNEI. The CDR3 covers 17 residues. CDR3 coding DNA: TGTGCCAGCAGTCCAACCGTGCGGGGCTCCTATAATTCACCCCTCCACTTT. Translated, it gives CASSPTVRGSYNSPLHF.

The chain employs TRBV5-8 and TRBJ1-3; no firm D call. Germline V gene sequence: CDR1 SGHTS, CDR2 YDEGEE. The CDR3 length is 16 residues. Between the trimmed V and J ends, which lost 4 bases and 2 bases, there was a span of 16 bases. In DNA, the CDR3 is TGTGCCAGCAGCAGAGACCGGGCCTCGGCTGGAAACACCATATATTTT. The encoded protein is CASSRDRASAGNTIYF.

This clone was counted a single time. The chain has TRBV18 and TRBJ2-7; no firm D call. The CDR3 contains 11 residues. The germline V gene encodes CDR1 KGHSH and CDR2 LQKENI. Trimming stripped 2 bases from V and 5 bases from J, with 4 bases between. The CDR3 DNA is TGTGCCAGCTCACCATCCCACGAGCAGTACTTC. Protein product: CASSPSHEQYF.

The rearrangement uses TRBV5-1 and TRBJ2-3; D not certain. Between the trimmed V and J ends, which lost 0 bases and 1 base, there was a span of 9 bases. CDR3 length: 15 amino acids. Germline V gives CDR1 SGHRS, CDR2 YFSETQ. The CDR3: CASSLAAPGTDTQYF. CDR3 sequence (DNA): TGCGCCAGCAGCTTGGCCGCACCGGGCACAGATACGCAGTATTTT.

The chain combines TRBV11-2 with TRBJ2-1; 7 bases line up with TRBD2. Unmatched junction bases numbered 12, after V lost 5 bases and J lost 8 bases. Germline CDR1 reads SGHAT; CDR2 reads FQNNGV. The CDR3 totals 15 residues. The CDR3 loop reads CASSLGEGVGHEQFF. The CDR3, as DNA: TGTGCCAGCAGCCTGGGGGAGGGAGTCGGGCATGAGCAGTTCTTC.

This sequence joins TRBV5-1 and TRBJ1-1, with no clear D. Germline CDR1 and CDR2: SGHRS and YFSETQ. The CDR3 spans 13 residues. V gave up 1 base and J gave up 1 base, with 5 bases separating them. The CDR3 DNA sequence: TGCGCCAGCAGCTTGAGAGGGAACACTGAAGCTTTCTTT. Translation: CASSLRGNTEAFF. Drawing the rest from reference TRBV5-1 and TRBJ1-1, the complete variable domain is KAGVTQTPRYLIKTRGQQVTLSCSPISGHRSVSWYQQTPGQGLQFLFEYFSETQRNKGNFPGRFSGRQFSNSRSEMNVSTLELGDSALYLCASSLRGNTEAFFGQGTRLTVV.

This chain links TRBV11-3 with TRBJ1-5; 10 bases are a match to TRBD1. From germline, CDR1 is SGHNT and CDR2 YENEEA. This CDR3 contains 15 residues. Trimming at V came to 5 bases and at J to 4 bases, leaving 5 bases not matched to a gene. The CDR3 protein is CASSPGQGTNQPQHF. CDR3 nucleotides: TGTGCCAGCAGCCCGGGACAGGGGACAAATCAGCCCCAGCATTTT.

This chain joins TRBV7-8 and TRBJ1-3; tentative D call: TRBD1 (6 bases). The ends were cut back, 4 bases at V and 3 bases at J, with 16 bases in the middle. The CDR3 totals 16 residues. Per the germline V gene, CDR1 is SGHVS and CDR2 is FQNEAQ. For the CDR3, the DNA is TGTGCCAGCAGCTCCCTACAGGGAAGAATTGGAAACACCATATATTTT. Protein: CASSSLQGRIGNTIYF.

V is TRBV6-5 and J is TRBJ1-2; D remains ambiguous. Trimming took 8 bases from V and 7 from J, leaving 17 bases between them. Germline V gene lookup returns CDR1 MNHEY and CDR2 SVGAGI. The CDR3 has 13 amino acids. CDR3 nucleotide sequence: TGTGCCAGCCGCGCAGTCGGGTGGCCTGGCTACACCTTC. This sequence encodes CASRAVGWPGYTF.

The chain combines TRBV14 with TRBJ2-2; D might be TRBD1 (5 bases). Germline values: CDR1 SGHDN, CDR2 FVKESK. There are 16 residues in the CDR3. Trimming stripped 0 bases from V and 3 bases from J, with 11 bases between. The CDR3 DNA sequence: TGTGCCAGCAGCCAAGAAGGGGTCGCGTACACCGGGGAGCTGTTTTTT. Translating gives CASSQEGVAYTGELFF.

The genes are TRBV27 and TRBJ1-4; 7 bases fit TRBD1. The J segment lost 8 bases and the V segment lost 5 bases, leaving 8 bases of the junction unmatched. The V gene's germline CDR1 is MNHEY and CDR2 SMNVEV (reference sequence). This CDR3 comprises 14 residues. The CDR3 here is CASSKGARFEKLFF. In DNA, the CDR3 is TGTGCCAGCAGTAAGGGGGCGAGGTTCGAAAAACTGTTTTTT.

The chain uses TRBV5-4 and TRBJ1-5; D may be TRBD1 (6 bases). The germline gives CDR1 SGHNT, CDR2 YYREEE (reference sequence). The V gene lost 0 bases and the J gene lost 0 bases, with 7 bases spanning the gap. The CDR3 is made up of 15 amino acids. The CDR3 DNA reads as TGTGCCAGCAGCTTGGGGACAGCTAGCAATCAGCCCCAGCATTTT. It encodes CASSLGTASNQPQHF.

This clone appeared a single time. V is TRBV6-1 and J is TRBJ1-1, with TRBD1 matching 12 bases. J gave up 4 bases and V 2 bases, and 8 bases lay outside the gene matches. The germline V gene encodes CDR1 MNHNS and CDR2 SASEGT. The CDR3 loop spans 17 amino acids. This CDR3 is CASSERGQGALGTEAFF. DNA for the CDR3: TGTGCCAGCAGTGAAAGGGGACAGGGGGCGCTGGGCACTGAAGCTTTCTTT.

The chain's CDR3 is CASSVDRGLNEKLFF. The CDR3 coding sequence is TGTGCCAGCAGCGTCGACAGGGGACTTAATGAAAAACTGTTTTTT. The gene calls are TRBV9 and TRBJ1-4, with 8 bases aligning to TRBD1. V shed 2 bases, J shed 4 bases, and the junction held 4 bases outside the gene matches. Germline V lookup: CDR1 SGDLS, CDR2 YYNGEE. This CDR3 spans 15 amino acids.

The chain combines TRBV11-3 with TRBJ1-1, with 8 bases identical to TRBD1. Trimming cost V 6 bases and J 3 bases; bases outside gene matches: 9. Germline V gene lookup returns CDR1 SGHNT and CDR2 YENEEA. The length of the CDR3 is 15 residues. CDR3: CASSRSRGRDTEAFF. Here the CDR3 DNA reads TGTGCCAGCAGTAGATCCAGGGGGCGCGACACTGAAGCTTTCTTT.

The chain joins TRBV27 to TRBJ1-1, with D perhaps matching TRBD1 (5 bases). Trimming left V 5 bases short and J 0 bases short, with 19 bases between. CDR3 length: 17 residues. CDR1 and CDR2 from the germline V gene are MNHEY and SMNVEV (reference sequence). The CDR3, as DNA: TGTGCCAGCAGTCCTCCTCCCGGGGGGTGGCTGAACACTGAAGCTTTCTTT. It yields the protein CASSPPPGGWLNTEAFF.

This clone was picked up a small number of times. The chain joins TRBV18 to TRBJ1-1; D is undetermined. The CDR3 totals 14 residues. Germline V lookup: CDR1 KGHSH, CDR2 LQKENI. V lost 3 bases and J 2 bases, leaving 10 bases between the germline ends. CDR3 nucleotides: TGTGCCAGCTCACCCTCCCGAAGAAACACTGAAGCTTTCTTT. It is translated as CASSPSRRNTEAFF.

The chain combines TRBV6-5 with TRBJ1-2; tentatively, D is TRBD1 (5 bases). Germline V gene data show CDR1 as MNHEY and CDR2 as SVGAGI. The CDR3 has 14 residues. The V gene lost 5 bases and the J gene lost 4 bases, with 14 bases spanning the gap. The CDR3 loop is CASSRHEGIYGYTF. The CDR3 DNA follows: TGTGCCAGCAGTCGACATGAGGGGATCTATGGCTACACCTTC.